Below, 18 T cell receptor beta chains from the same sample are listed, as sequenced in a study of low-dose radiotherapy and immunotherapy resistance in tumors. First-strand cDNA used TRAV- and TRBV-specific primers, covering alpha and beta chains. TCR amplification involved roughly 21 PCR cycles with a constant-region primer and V-primer adapter. Each CDR3 protein gets one entry after TCRdb re-called the reads with MiXCR. The table has around 17,000 distinct CDR3 sequences, approximately 63% seen once; the top ten hold approximately 5.4%. The receptors stem from a human donor with advanced metastatic prostate, ovarian, gallbladder or colorectal cancer (not recorded which). This table probably holds off-target reads from a library built for another chain.

The genes are TRBV6-1 and TRBJ1-2, with 10 bases matching TRBD1. CDR3 length equals 13 residues. Germline V gene data show CDR1 as MNHNS and CDR2 as SASEGT. J lost 8 bases, V lost 7 bases, and 7 bases had no gene match. The CDR3 bases are TGTGCCAGCACCCCGGGACAGGGGTACGGCTACACCTTC. It yields the protein CASTPGQGYGYTF.

This rearrangement joins TRBV4-1 to TRBJ2-5, with D hard to call. The CDR3 is 13 residues long. Germline CDR1 is MGHRA and CDR2 is YSYEKL. The ends were cut back, 4 bases at V and 4 bases at J, with 10 bases in the middle. The DNA for the CDR3 is TGCGCCAGCAGCCGACGTCTAGGAGAGACCCAGTACTTC. Translated: CASSRRLGETQYF.

The rearrangement links TRBV5-1 to TRBJ2-7; D perhaps matches TRBD1 (5 bases). V gave up 1 base and J gave up 4 bases, with 6 bases separating them. CDR1 is SGHRS, CDR2 YFSETQ, per germline. The CDR3 loop spans 12 amino acids. The CDR3 DNA follows: TGCGCCAGCAGCTTGAACAGGTACGAGCAGTACTTC. Translating it yields CASSLNRYEQYF.

The chain joins TRBV3-1 to TRBJ2-1; TRBD2 matches at 10 bases. The CDR3 totals 16 residues. The V gene's germline CDR1 is LGHDT and CDR2 YNNKEL (reference sequence). The V and J ends lost 5 bases and 7 bases, in that order; junction bases with no gene match: 11. CDR3 in amino acids: CASSTQAGGPENEQFF. The CDR3 DNA reads TGTGCCAGCAGCACTCAAGCGGGAGGGCCGGAGAATGAGCAGTTCTTC.

The chain recombines TRBV6-2 or TRBV6-3 with TRBJ1-2, with D unresolved. Per the germline V gene, CDR1 is MNHEY and CDR2 is SVGEGT. This CDR3 has 14 residues. The V gene lost 8 bases and the J gene lost 3 bases, with 16 bases spanning the gap. Here the CDR3 DNA reads TGTGCCAGCCAGAAGACCGATAACGACTATGGCTACACCTTC. Translation gives CASQKTDNDYGYTF.

This clonotype has only a few counts. The DNA of the CDR3 is TGTGCCAGCAGTGTCCGGACGGGAGGCTCCTACGAGCAGTACTTC. Residues: CASSVRTGGSYEQYF. The V and J genes are TRBV6-1 and TRBJ2-7, with 7 bases lining up with TRBD2. Germline V lookup: CDR1 MNHNS, CDR2 SASEGT. The CDR3 sequence is 15 residues long. V was clipped by 4 bases and J by 0 bases; unmatched bases: 6.

V usage is TRBV5-1 and J usage is TRBJ1-2, with unresolved D. V was shortened by 1 base and J by 8 bases, with 15 bases between the two germline ends. In germline, CDR1 is SGHRS, CDR2 YFSETQ. The CDR3 is 14 residues long. DNA for the CDR3: TGCGCCAGCAGCTTGAGGACCAACGTGGGCGGCTACACCTTC. It yields the protein CASSLRTNVGGYTF.

The genes are TRBV3-1 and TRBJ2-1, with 8 nucleotides matching TRBD2. The J segment lost 4 bases and the V segment lost 7 bases, leaving 6 bases of the junction unmatched. The CDR3 loop spans 14 amino acids. Germline V lookup: CDR1 LGHDT, CDR2 YNNKEL (reference sequence). DNA of the CDR3: TGTGCCAGCATCCCTAGCGGGTATTACAATGAGCAGTTCTTC. Protein sequence: CASIPSGYYNEQFF.

For the CDR3, the DNA is TGTGCCAGCAGTCCGGGACGGTTAATATACAATGAGCAGTTCTTC. Translated, it gives CASSPGRLIYNEQFF. V and J are TRBV12-3 or TRBV12-4 and TRBJ2-1; tentatively, D is TRBD1 or TRBD2 (5 bases each). The germline V and J ends were trimmed by 5 bases and 4 bases, with 15 bases remaining between them. The CDR3 has 15 amino acids.

The V call is TRBV28, the J call TRBJ1-5; the D is unclear. Germline V gives CDR1 MDHEN, CDR2 SYDVKM. Between the trimmed V and J ends, which lost 6 bases and 2 bases, there was a span of 11 bases. The CDR3 is made up of 14 amino acids. The CDR3 is CASRKGGGNQPQHF. In DNA, the CDR3 is TGTGCCAGCAGAAAAGGAGGCGGCAATCAGCCCCAGCATTTT.

The rearrangement uses TRBV28 and TRBJ2-7; D gene unclear. Between the trimmed V and J ends, which lost 3 bases and 3 bases, there was a span of 12 bases. CDR3 length: 14 residues. CDR1 is MDHEN and CDR2 is SYDVKM in the germline V gene. CDR3 in DNA: TGTGCCAGCAGTTTCTGGCGAACCAGCTACGAGCAGTACTTC. This encodes CASSFWRTSYEQYF.

The sample holds a few counts of this clonotype. CDR3 protein: CSVTGGQAVGGGYTF. CDR3 sequence (DNA): TGCAGCGTTACCGGAGGACAGGCTGTGGGGGGTGGCTACACCTTC. The chain carries TRBV29-1 and TRBJ1-2, with 7 bases lining up with TRBD1. J lost 7 bases, V lost 5 bases, and 16 bases had no gene match. The CDR3 is made up of 15 amino acids. Per the germline V gene, CDR1 is SQVTM and CDR2 is ANQGSEA.

V and J are TRBV6-5 and TRBJ1-1; TRBD1 might be the D (5 bases). The germline V gene has CDR1 MNHEY and CDR2 SVGAGI. The germline V and J ends were trimmed by 7 bases and 5 bases, with 17 bases remaining between them. CDR3 length equals 14 residues. DNA of the CDR3: TGTGCCAGCATCCAAACTTCGGGGGGGACTGAAGCTTTCTTT. Translation gives CASIQTSGGTEAFF.

This chain uses TRBV5-5 with TRBJ1-5; no clear D gene. The germline V gene has CDR1 SGHKS and CDR2 YYEKEE (reference sequence). V dropped 2 bases and J dropped 10 bases, with 13 bases sitting between them. The CDR3 contains 13 residues. The CDR3 spells CASSFFTGDPQHF. CDR3 nucleotide sequence: TGTGCCAGCAGCTTTTTTACCGGCGATCCCCAGCATTTT.

J is TRBJ2-3 and V is TRBV30, with 8 bases that match TRBD2. Germline V gene lookup returns CDR1 GTSNPN and CDR2 SVGIG (reference sequence). The CDR3 consists of 18 residues. V was clipped by 3 bases and J by 4 bases; unmatched bases: 18. CDR3 nucleotide sequence: TGTGCCTGGAGCCCCGTAGCCCCTACCGGGGGGGACGCAGATACGCAGTATTTT. Its translation is CAWSPVAPTGGDADTQYF. The variable domain in full, completed from reference TRBV30 and TRBJ2-3, reads SQTIHQWPATLVQPVGSPLSLECTVEGTSNPNLYWYRQAAGRGLQLLFYSVGIGQISSEVPQNLSASRPQDRQFILSSKKLLLSDSGFYLCAWSPVAPTGGDADTQYFGPGTRLTVL.

The gene calls are TRBV28 and TRBJ1-2; TRBD1 might be the D (6 bases). The CDR3 is 14 amino acids. Germline lookup yields CDR1 MDHEN and CDR2 SYDVKM. V lost 3 bases and J 3 bases, leaving 11 bases between the germline ends. This CDR3 reads CASSFGGRDYGYTF. The CDR3 DNA reads TGTGCCAGCAGTTTTGGGGGGCGCGACTATGGCTACACCTTC.

The chain carries TRBV14 and TRBJ2-7; D unclear. The V end was cut by 1 base, the J end by 0 bases, with 13 bases between. Germline V CDR1 and CDR2: SGHDN, FVKESK. The CDR3 is 16 residues long. CDR3 region: CASSQGPRTHSYEQYF. The DNA of the CDR3 is TGTGCCAGCAGCCAAGGGCCCCGCACCCACTCCTACGAGCAGTACTTC.

This chain links TRBV7-9 with TRBJ1-5; 8 nucleotides line up with TRBD1. The V segment lost 1 base and the J segment 7 bases; nucleotides outside the gene matches: 3. Germline V gene lookup returns CDR1 SEHNR and CDR2 FQNEAQ (reference sequence). This CDR3 is built from 14 residues. The CDR3 loop reads CASSLGTGLQPQHF. The CDR3 DNA reads TGTGCCAGCAGCTTAGGGACAGGGCTGCAGCCCCAGCATTTT.